The rows below give T cell receptor beta chains drawn from one sample of a study of T cell responses to AZD1222 COVID-19 vaccine. Sequenced by immunoSEQ multiplex PCR; TCRdb stores in-frame clones only, minus some. The table has some 200,000 clones, under 95% seen once; the top ten hold 0.99%. Here the sequenced sample was peripheral blood, taken on day 0 of AZD1222 vaccination. These receptor sequences come from an adult in good health. Each CDR3 is given with its conserved first and last residue. The order of the fields is clone size, D gene, V gene, J gene, CDR3 DNA, CDR3 protein. The D gene is left open where the match is weak. Some rows mark clone size as missing; the rest say once, few, many or name a class of expanded clone.

size: -
D: -
V: TRBV27
J: TRBJ2-7
DNA: TGTGCCAGCCGGAGCTCCTACGAGCAGTACTTC
CDR3: CASRSSYEQYF

size: -
D: -
V: TRBV4-1
J: TRBJ1-3
DNA: TGCGCCAGCAGCCCGGGGGCGCAAGGAAACACCATATATTTT
CDR3: CASSPGAQGNTIYF

size: -
D: -
V: TRBV6-2/TRBV6-3
J: TRBJ2-7
DNA: TGTGCCAGCAGCCCTTCGTACGAGCAGTACTTC
CDR3: CASSPSYEQYF

size: -
D: -
V: TRBV7-8
J: TRBJ1-1
DNA: TGTGCCAGCAGCCACATTGAACCCTCGAACACTGAAGCTTTCTTT
CDR3: CASSHIEPSNTEAFF

size: -
D: -
V: TRBV12-5
J: TRBJ1-3
DNA: TGTGCTAGTGGTTTGCGAGGACAGCTCTCTGGAAACACCATATATTTT
CDR3: CASGLRGQLSGNTIYF

size: -
D: -
V: TRBV12-5
J: TRBJ1-5
DNA: TGTGCTAGTGGTTTGGGACAGTATAGCAATCAGCCCCAGCATTTT
CDR3: CASGLGQYSNQPQHF

size: once
D: TRBD1
V: TRBV19
J: TRBJ2-1
DNA: TGTGCCAGTAGTGTCGCCGGACAGGGCGGAAGCTCCTACAATGAGCAGTTCTTC
CDR3: CASSVAGQGGSSYNEQFF

size: -
D: TRBD1
V: TRBV19
J: TRBJ1-5
DNA: TGTGCCAGTAGTACGGCACAGGGGGTATCGGGCAATCAGCCCCAGCATTTT
CDR3: CASSTAQGVSGNQPQHF

size: -
D: TRBD2
V: TRBV5-1
J: TRBJ2-7
DNA: TGCGCCAGCAGCTTGGGACTAGCGGGAGAAACTCTCTCCTACGAGCAGTACTTC
CDR3: CASSLGLAGETLSYEQYF

size: -
D: -
V: TRBV3-1/TRBV3-2
J: TRBJ1-4
DNA: TGTGCCAGCAGCTCAAATCCGAGGTGGTTCAATGAAAAACTGTTTTTT
CDR3: CASSSNPRWFNEKLFF

size: -
D: TRBD2
V: TRBV6-5
J: TRBJ2-1
DNA: TGTGCCAGCAGTTACGGTCTAGCGGGAGCAGAGCAGTTCTTC
CDR3: CASSYGLAGAEQFF

size: -
D: -
V: TRBV5-6
J: TRBJ1-6
DNA: TGTGCCAGCAGCCTTTATCTACAGGGAGATAATTCACCCCTCCACTTT
CDR3: CASSLYLQGDNSPLHF

size: -
D: TRBD1
V: TRBV11-2
J: TRBJ2-7
DNA: TGTGCCAGCAGCTCCGACAGGGGGCTAGTAGAGCAGTACTTC
CDR3: CASSSDRGLVEQYF

size: -
D: -
V: TRBV24-1
J: TRBJ2-7
DNA: TGTGCCACCAGTGACCGGACTTTCGGGGTCGGGGAGCAGTACTTC
CDR3: CATSDRTFGVGEQYF

size: -
D: TRBD1
V: TRBV27
J: TRBJ2-7
DNA: TGTGCCAGCAGTTTAAGGGGACAGTCCACTGCCTACGAGCAGTACTTC
CDR3: CASSLRGQSTAYEQYF

size: -
D: TRBD2
V: TRBV7-7
J: TRBJ2-2
DNA: TGTGCTAGCAGCATGACTAGCGGGGGTTTCAACACCGGGGAGCTGTTTTTT
CDR3: CASSMTSGGFNTGELFF

size: -
D: -
V: TRBV10-3
J: TRBJ2-4
DNA: TGTGCCATCGGGCGGGGAAACATTCAGTACTTC
CDR3: CAIGRGNIQYF

size: -
D: -
V: TRBV7-9
J: TRBJ2-7
DNA: TGTGCCAGCAGCCCGGACAGAAACTCCTACGAGCAGTACTTC
CDR3: CASSPDRNSYEQYF

size: -
D: -
V: TRBV28
J: TRBJ2-7
DNA: TGTGCCAGCAGTTTTCAATCCGAGCAGTACTTC
CDR3: CASSFQSEQYF

size: -
D: -
V: TRBV9
J: TRBJ2-1
DNA: TGTGCCAGCAGCGTAGGTGGTAGTGGGGAGCAGTTCTTC
CDR3: CASSVGGSGEQFF

size: -
D: -
V: TRBV18
J: TRBJ2-7
DNA: TGTGCCAGCTCACCATCGGGCAATGGCGAGCAGTACTTC
CDR3: CASSPSGNGEQYF

size: -
D: -
V: TRBV3-1/TRBV3-2
J: TRBJ2-1
DNA: TGTGCCAGCAGCCACCTTAGGCGGAATGAGCAGTTCTTC
CDR3: CASSHLRRNEQFF

size: -
D: TRBD2
V: TRBV28
J: TRBJ2-1
DNA: TGTGCCAGCAGTTCTACAGGACTAGCGGGAAGAAATGAGCAGTTCTTC
CDR3: CASSSTGLAGRNEQFF

size: -
D: TRBD1
V: TRBV7-2
J: TRBJ2-3
DNA: TGTGCCAGCAGCTTACCGCCGGGACAGATAGATACGCAGTATTTT
CDR3: CASSLPPGQIDTQYF

size: -
D: -
V: TRBV19
J: TRBJ2-3
DNA: TGTGCCAGTAGCCAACTTGGGGGTAGCACAGATACGCAGTATTTT
CDR3: CASSQLGGSTDTQYF

size: -
D: TRBD1
V: TRBV19
J: TRBJ1-5
DNA: TGTGCCAGTAGCGAACGCGGACAGGTTTTGCCTCAGCCCCAGCATTTT
CDR3: CASSERGQVLPQPQHF

size: few
D: -
V: TRBV6-5
J: TRBJ1-1
DNA: TGTGCCAGCAGTTACGCGGGGGCTCAGAACACTGAAGCTTTCTTT
CDR3: CASSYAGAQNTEAFF